A selection of T cell receptor beta chains follows, all from one sample in a study of T cell responses to AZD1222 COVID-19 vaccine. The table came from immunoSEQ multiplex PCR; TCRdb's copy has only in-frame clones and leaves some out. The profile shows roughly 120,000 clones, about nine tenths of them singletons. Here the sequenced sample was peripheral blood, taken on day 0 of AZD1222 vaccination. The receptors come from an adult in good health. Each CDR3 is given with its conserved first and last residue. Rows may omit the clone size; those that give it use once, few, many or a size class.

size: once; J: TRBJ2-4; V: TRBV19; CDR3: CASSPSGRGRPQYF
size: .; J: TRBJ2-7; V: TRBV30; CDR3: CAWSVQAAGGEQYF
size: .; J: TRBJ1-2; V: TRBV6-5; CDR3: CATGGRGFNYGYTF
size: .; J: TRBJ1-6; V: TRBV2; CDR3: CASTWDRGNSPLHF
size: .; J: TRBJ1-3; V: TRBV5-1; CDR3: CASSSGGGAGGNTIYF
size: .; J: TRBJ1-2; V: TRBV29-1; CDR3: CSSPLGSYGYTF
size: .; J: TRBJ2-1; V: TRBV5-1; CDR3: CASNDRDSYNEQFF
size: .; J: TRBJ2-7; V: TRBV19; CDR3: CASSTLTGQGYEQYF
size: .; J: TRBJ2-1; V: TRBV6-4; CDR3: CASSVEGQPYNEQFF
size: .; J: TRBJ1-3; V: TRBV7-9; CDR3: CASSIRGNTIYF
size: .; J: TRBJ1-1; V: TRBV27; CDR3: CASSSSGGKLLNTEAFF
size: once; J: TRBJ1-2; V: TRBV11-3; CDR3: CASSFLGCQISLYGYTF
size: .; J: TRBJ2-1; V: TRBV15; CDR3: CATSRPTSGFIDEQFF
size: .; J: TRBJ2-7; V: TRBV28; CDR3: CASSSGTRSSYEQYF
size: once; J: TRBJ2-7; V: TRBV23-1; CDR3: CASSQSSYSLTHYEQYF
size: .; J: TRBJ1-5; V: TRBV7-2; CDR3: CASSFSGLSNQPQHF
size: .; J: TRBJ2-2; V: TRBV5-1; CDR3: CASSPGLAGGMATGELFF
size: .; J: TRBJ1-2; V: TRBV19; CDR3: CASSMVGLYGYTF
size: .; J: TRBJ2-7; V: TRBV15; CDR3: CATSRLAEPYEQYF
size: .; J: TRBJ2-7; V: TRBV11-1; CDR3: CASSLNSQESYEQYF
size: once; J: TRBJ2-5; V: TRBV7-9; CDR3: CASSLRLGTEETQYF
size: .; J: TRBJ2-1; V: TRBV7-3; CDR3: CASSPGPDEQFF
size: .; J: TRBJ1-2; V: TRBV28; CDR3: CASSLYASGYTF
size: .; J: TRBJ1-2; V: TRBV6-5; CDR3: CASSLYRGQYGYTF
size: .; J: TRBJ1-2; V: TRBV3-1/TRBV3-2; CDR3: CASSQEDRGLGYTF
size: .; J: TRBJ1-3; V: TRBV11-2; CDR3: CASSLDTGTGRNTIYF
size: .; J: TRBJ2-1; V: TRBV4-2; CDR3: CASSQGRGGGYNEQFF
size: .; J: TRBJ1-2; V: TRBV7-2; CDR3: CASSEKGVRYGYTF
size: .; J: TRBJ2-5; V: TRBV28; CDR3: CASSSRGSGIRETQYF
size: .; J: TRBJ1-4; V: TRBV2; CDR3: CASQTVTNEKLFF
size: once; J: TRBJ1-4; V: TRBV9; CDR3: CASSSHRGANEKLFF
size: .; J: TRBJ2-3; V: TRBV27; CDR3: CASSRTGGNPDTQYF
size: .; J: TRBJ1-4; V: TRBV4-1; CDR3: CASSRGQGQREKLFF
size: .; J: TRBJ2-7; V: TRBV6-5; CDR3: CASTEGPRREQYF
size: .; J: TRBJ2-2; V: TRBV6-5; CDR3: CASSHRVTGELFF
size: few; J: TRBJ1-5; V: TRBV18; CDR3: CASSLGQINQPQHF
size: .; J: TRBJ1-6; V: TRBV7-6; CDR3: CASSFSGQGYSPLHF
size: .; J: TRBJ2-1; V: TRBV6-6; CDR3: CASSSVGNGYYNEQFF
size: few; J: TRBJ1-1; V: TRBV28; CDR3: CASSRRDRNTEAFF
size: few; J: TRBJ1-2; V: TRBV5-1; CDR3: CASSLGQANYGYTF